What follows are 2 T cell receptor beta chains derived from one specimen sequenced in a study of persistence of HIV-infected CD4 T cells. Their recognized antigens are unknown. Sequencing used immunoSEQ version 4 in survey mode. Clones were read by immunoSEQ multiplex PCR, and TCRdb kept only the in-frame ones, dropping some. Here the sample spans around 30,000 clones, 65% to 90% being singletons. The stimulus was an HIV-1 Gag 15-mer peptide pool, about 1 ug/peptide/mL. Sorted nonresponding memory CD4+ T cells were CD40L-negative, CD69-negative, CD45RO-high. The starting material was CD4+ T cells sorted from PBMCs after approximately 20-hour stimulation, obtained from a patient who received antiretroviral therapy. These receptors were obtained from an adult woman with HIV who was CMV-seropositive.

The chain joins TRBV4-1 to TRBJ1-5; a weak D match, TRBD1 (6 bases). The CDR3 sequence is 17 residues long. V was cut by 1 base and J by 1 base, with 14 bases left in between. Germline V gene sequence: CDR1 MGHRA, CDR2 YSYEKL. The CDR3 DNA reads as TGCGCCAGCAGCCAAGGCTCAGGGGCTCGGAGCAATCAGCCCCAGCATTTT. Translated, it gives CASSQGSGARSNQPQHF.

The chain joins TRBV15 to TRBJ2-2; 9 bases match TRBD1. From germline, CDR1 is LNHNV and CDR2 YYDKDF (reference sequence). The CDR3 length is 16 residues. After removal of 8 bases from V and 1 base from J, the junction contained 8 bases not matched to a gene. The CDR3 spells CATRNPGQGNTGELFF. DNA of the CDR3: TGTGCCACCCGAAACCCGGGACAGGGGAACACCGGGGAGCTGTTTTTT.